The 21 T cell receptor beta chains below all came from one sample that was sequenced in a study of blood T cell repertoires in COVID-19. Generated by immunoSEQ multiplex PCR, the TCRdb table keeps only in-frame clones and is missing some. The repertoire consists of hundreds of thousands of clones, with 88% occurring once and the leading ten covering less than 10%. Sequenced: peripheral blood. The origin of the receptors is a man aged 18-30 years with active or convalescent COVID-19.

This sequence joins TRBV12-3 or TRBV12-4 and TRBJ2-7; no clear D. The CDR3 length is 13 residues. V lost 3 bases and J 2 bases, leaving 8 bases between the germline ends. The DNA for the CDR3 is TGTGCCAGCAGTTTTGCGGAAGCCTACGAGCAGTACTTC. Its protein product is CASSFAEAYEQYF.

This chain uses TRBV5-6 with TRBJ2-7, with 8 bases identical to TRBD1. The CDR3 extends over 13 amino acids. Germline assignment: CDR1 SGHDT and CDR2 YYEEEE. Trimming removed 2 bases from V and 3 bases from J; junction bases left unmatched: 1. This CDR3 is CASSFTGGYEQYF. CDR3 bases: TGTGCCAGCAGCTTTACAGGGGGCTACGAGCAGTACTTC.

The chain employs TRBV9 and TRBJ2-5; D may be TRBD2 (6 bases). The V gene lost 1 base and the J gene lost 5 bases, with 9 bases spanning the gap. The CDR3 loop spans 13 amino acids. Germline lookup yields CDR1 SGDLS and CDR2 YYNGEE. The CDR3 DNA reads TGTGCCAGCAGCGTATCGGGGGAGGAGACCCAGTACTTC. Protein: CASSVSGEETQYF.

The chain recombines TRBV7-8 with TRBJ2-2; possible D gene TRBD1, 5 bases. Germline V gene sequence: CDR1 SGHVS, CDR2 FQNEAQ. The CDR3 extends over 14 amino acids. Trimming took off 1 base at V and 7 bases at J, with 10 bases between the two ends. CDR3 sequence reads: CASSLEGSGGELFF. The CDR3 DNA reads TGTGCCAGCAGCTTAGAGGGGTCGGGCGGGGAGCTGTTTTTT.

This clone was counted a single time. The chain has TRBV27 and TRBJ1-3, with D possibly matching TRBD1 (5 bases). Germline CDR1 reads MNHEY; CDR2 reads SMNVEV (reference sequence). The CDR3 is made up of 19 amino acids. The V end lost 8 bases, the J end lost 2 bases, and 28 bases lay between the germline ends. CDR3 nucleotide sequence: TGTGCCAGCGCTCCGGGGACTGCTGCGCGATACGTACCTGGAAACACCATATATTTT. Its protein product is CASAPGTAARYVPGNTIYF.

This chain uses TRBV13 with TRBJ2-1; D might be TRBD2 (5 bases). V was clipped by 2 bases and J by 6 bases, with 11 bases between them. Germline values: CDR1 PRHDT, CDR2 FYEKMQ (reference sequence). The CDR3 runs to 14 residues. The CDR3 nucleotides read TGTGCCAGCAGCTTATCTCCTAGCAGCAATGAGCAGTTCTTC. It is translated as CASSLSPSSNEQFF.

The rearrangement links TRBV5-1 to TRBJ2-5, with D possibly TRBD2 on 5 matching bases. Germline V CDR1 and CDR2: SGHRS, YFSETQ. The CDR3 covers 13 residues. Trimming removed 4 bases from V and 5 bases from J, with 12 bases in between. The CDR3: CASSEIPGETQYF. Here the CDR3 DNA reads TGCGCCAGCAGCGAAATCCCGGGGGAGACCCAGTACTTC.

This chain joins TRBV6-2 or TRBV6-3 and TRBJ2-5; 11 nucleotides line up with TRBD2. With 5 bases clipped from V and 5 bases from J, the junction kept 10 bases outside the gene matches. From germline, CDR1 is MNHEY and CDR2 SVGEGT. The CDR3 is 16 amino acids. CDR3 DNA: TGTGCCAGCAGTCGGTATAGCGGGGGGGCCGCGGAGACCCAGTACTTC. The encoded protein is CASSRYSGGAAETQYF.

This clone was counted only a few times. Other DNA sequences in this sample translate to the same CDR3. This chain uses TRBV5-1 with TRBJ1-4, with TRBD1 matching 11 bases. The V gene end was trimmed by 0 bases and the J gene end by 7 bases; junction bases not matched to a gene: 2. This CDR3 is built from 15 residues. Germline assignment: CDR1 SGHRS and CDR2 YFSETQ. The CDR3 DNA follows: TGCGCCAGCAGCTTGGCCGGGACAGGGGGTGAAAAACTGTTTTTT. It is translated as CASSLAGTGGEKLFF.

The chain carries TRBV13 and TRBJ2-1; TRBD2 aligns across 8 bases. V was clipped by 10 bases and J by 5 bases; unmatched bases: 7. This CDR3 is 13 amino acids long. Germline lookup yields CDR1 PRHDT and CDR2 FYEKMQ (reference sequence). The DNA for the CDR3 is TGTGCCACTGCGACTAGCGACGACAATGAGCAGTTCTTC. It codes for CATATSDDNEQFF.

This chain links TRBV14 with TRBJ1-4; 10 nucleotides align to TRBD1. The V gene end was trimmed by 4 bases and the J gene end by 8 bases; junction bases not matched to a gene: 10. This CDR3 contains 16 residues. From germline, CDR1 is SGHDN and CDR2 FVKESK. The CDR3 region has the DNA TGTGCCAGCAGCCTCGGGACAGGGGATATTCAGGAAAAACTGTTTTTT. Protein sequence: CASSLGTGDIQEKLFF.

This chain joins TRBV15 and TRBJ2-5, with D possibly TRBD2 on 6 matching bases. The V gene's germline CDR1 is LNHNV and CDR2 YYDKDF (reference sequence). V lost 8 bases and J lost 5, with 12 bases in between. The CDR3 has 12 amino acids. Here the CDR3 reads CATGVGGETQYF. DNA of the CDR3: TGTGCCACCGGGGTTGGGGGGGAGACCCAGTACTTC.

Written as DNA, the CDR3 is TGCGCCAGCAGTGAGACAGCCACAGATACGCAGTATTTT. This codes for CASSETATDTQYF. V and J are TRBV10-2 and TRBJ2-3, with D unclear. Germline CDR1 is WSHSY and CDR2 is SAAADI. CDR3 size: 13 residues. Trimming stripped 2 bases from V and 2 bases from J, with 5 bases between.

The V and J genes are TRBV28 and TRBJ1-1; D is unresolved. Germline-derived CDR1 and CDR2 are MDHEN and SYDVKM. Trimming removed 4 bases from V and 6 bases from J, with 12 bases in between. This CDR3 comprises 13 residues. In DNA, the CDR3 is TGTGCCAGCAGTTATCGTGTTATCGCTGAAGCTTTCTTT. This encodes CASSYRVIAEAFF.

The chain is built from TRBV12-3 or TRBV12-4 and TRBJ1-1; TRBD1 agrees at 7 bases. Germline trimming cut 5 bases from V and 9 bases from J; bases unmatched to any gene: 9. This CDR3 spans 13 amino acids. The DNA of the CDR3 is TGTGCCAGCAGTATGACCGGGACAGTAAAAGCTTTCTTT. Its translation: CASSMTGTVKAFF.

V is TRBV9 and J is TRBJ1-4; perhaps TRBD1 as D (5 bases). The CDR3 has 14 amino acids. The germline CDR1 and CDR2 sequences are SGDLS and YYNGEE. Trimming pared 3 bases from V and 2 bases from J, leaving 8 bases between. This chain's CDR3 is CASSAGGTNEKLFF. Here the CDR3 DNA reads TGTGCCAGCAGCGCGGGGGGGACTAATGAAAAACTGTTTTTT.

The chain is built from TRBV12-3 or TRBV12-4 and TRBJ1-2; D gene uncertain. The V and J ends lost 6 bases and 7 bases respectively, with 12 bases between them. This CDR3 is 12 amino acids long. The chain's CDR3 is CASSPGESGYTF. The CDR3 DNA reads as TGTGCCAGCAGCCCCGGGGAATCTGGCTACACCTTC.

This chain links TRBV29-1 with TRBJ2-7; D might be TRBD2 (6 bases). CDR1 is SQVTM, CDR2 ANQGSEA, per germline. The length of the CDR3 is 12 residues. The V and J ends lost 6 bases and 3 bases respectively, with 12 bases between them. The CDR3 sequence: CSVAGLNYEQYF. CDR3 nucleotide sequence: TGCAGCGTCGCGGGACTCAACTACGAGCAGTACTTC.

The chain has TRBV5-6 and TRBJ2-2; 7 bases align to TRBD1. The V and J ends lost 0 bases and 6 bases, in that order; junction bases with no gene match: 5. Germline CDR1 SGHDT, CDR2 YYEEEE. The CDR3 totals 15 residues. CDR3 DNA: TGTGCCAGCAGCTTGGCGGGCAGGGGGTCCGGGGAGCTGTTTTTT. Protein: CASSLAGRGSGELFF.

V is TRBV7-2 and J is TRBJ1-6; tentative D call: TRBD1 (6 bases). V was pared by 7 bases and J by 7 bases, with 14 bases between. The CDR3 covers 14 residues. Germline-derived CDR1 and CDR2 are SGHTA and FQGNSA. This CDR3 is CASTKDRSNSPLHF. The CDR3 DNA follows: TGTGCCAGCACCAAAGACAGGTCGAATTCACCCCTCCACTTT.

The chain recombines TRBV18 with TRBJ2-3; D is undetermined. The CDR3 is 16 amino acids. V dropped 1 base and J dropped 4 bases, with 15 bases sitting between them. Germline loops: CDR1 KGHSH, CDR2 LQKENI. The CDR3 sequence is CASSPQYSPRSDTQYF. The CDR3 DNA follows: TGTGCCAGCTCACCACAGTACTCCCCCAGGTCAGATACGCAGTATTTT.